The 3 T cell receptor beta chains presented below share a single source sample, sequenced in a study of blood T cells in healthy people across ages. Alongside a J-beta primer mix, a sample-barcoded 5' primer served in a second PCR lasting roughly 6 to 12 cycles. TCRdb fed the 5' RACE reads into MiXCR, producing one record per CDR3 protein. The sample carries about 640,000 distinct CDR3 sequences, less than 45% recorded once. The sequenced sample was blood. Every receptor here comes from an elderly man in good health.

This clonotype was seen a few times. CDR3 nucleotide sequence: TGCGCCAGCAGCCAAGTAACCGGGAATAGCAATCAGCCCCAGCATTTT. Amino acid sequence: CASSQVTGNSNQPQHF. The J gene is TRBJ1-5, the V gene TRBV4-1; no clear D gene. CDR3 length: 16 amino acids. Trimming stripped 1 base from V and 0 bases from J, with 10 bases between. Germline CDR1 and CDR2: MGHRA and YSYEKL.

For the CDR3, the DNA is TGCAGTGCTAGAGCCTTGTATTCCGGCAGGGCGGGAAACACCATATATTTT. Its protein product is CSARALYSGRAGNTIYF. The chain combines TRBV20-1 with TRBJ1-3; possible D gene TRBD1, 5 bases. This CDR3 contains 17 residues. Trimming removed 1 base at V and 4 bases at J, with 20 bases between. Germline CDR1 reads DFQATT; CDR2 reads SNEGSKA (reference sequence).

The chain has TRBV6-2 or TRBV6-3 and TRBJ2-2, with TRBD2 as a possible D gene (7 bases). V shed 0 bases and J shed 2 bases, with 25 bases lying between them. Germline CDR1 MNHEY, CDR2 SVGEGT. This CDR3 is 21 amino acids long. The CDR3 DNA follows: TGTGCCAGCAGTTACTCAGTCCAGGGACTGAGACGGGGGGCAAACACCGGGGAGCTGTTTTTT. Protein product: CASSYSVQGLRRGANTGELFF.